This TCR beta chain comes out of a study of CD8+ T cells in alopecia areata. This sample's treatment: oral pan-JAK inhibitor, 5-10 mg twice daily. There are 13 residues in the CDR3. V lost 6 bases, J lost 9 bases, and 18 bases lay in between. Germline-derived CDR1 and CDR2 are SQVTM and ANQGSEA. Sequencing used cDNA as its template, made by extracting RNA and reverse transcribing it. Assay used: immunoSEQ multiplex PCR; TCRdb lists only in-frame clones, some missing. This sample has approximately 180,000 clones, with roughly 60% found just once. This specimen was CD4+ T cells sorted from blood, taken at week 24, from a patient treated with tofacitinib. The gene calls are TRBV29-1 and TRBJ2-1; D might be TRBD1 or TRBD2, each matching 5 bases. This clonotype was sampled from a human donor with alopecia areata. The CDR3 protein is CSVTLGTSGEQFF. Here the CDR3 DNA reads TGCAGCGTAACTTTAGGGACCTCCGGTGAGCAGTTCTTC.